The 27 T cell receptor beta chains below all came from one sample that was sequenced in a study of vaccination and CD4 T cells after COVID-19. Treatment in this sample: roughly ten-day PBMC culture with coronavirus spike peptide pools or control peptides (ViraFEST assay). Cultured CD4+ T-cell DNA underwent Oncomine TCR Beta short-read sequencing. TCRdb passed the PCR reads through MiXCR, listing each CDR3 protein once. The sample consists of 22,000 or so distinct CDR3 sequences, 32% of them appearing once. No antigen has been identified for these receptors. Specimen: cultured CD4+ T cells from blood. The receptors were gathered from a human donor with COVID-19.

The chain uses TRBV4-3 and TRBJ1-2; D may be TRBD1 (5 bases). Germline CDR1 LGHNA, CDR2 YSLEER. The CDR3 spans 14 residues. V lost 3 bases and J 5 bases, leaving 13 bases between the germline ends. The DNA of the CDR3 is TGCGCCAGCAGCCACCAGACGGGGGATTATGGCTACACCTTC. This codes for CASSHQTGDYGYTF.

The chain links TRBV2 to TRBJ2-4; weak D call: TRBD1 (6 bases). CDR3 length: 16 residues. The ends were cut back, 3 bases at V and 0 bases at J, with 12 bases in the middle. Germline lookup yields CDR1 SNHLY and CDR2 FYNNEI. CDR3 sequence reads: CASSDRQVLAKNIQYF. DNA of the CDR3: TGTGCCAGCAGTGACCGACAGGTCCTAGCCAAAAACATTCAGTACTTC.

Relative to its sample, this clonotype is medium-sized. The V gene is TRBV20-1, the J gene TRBJ1-5; D perhaps matches TRBD1 (5 bases). V was trimmed by 0 bases and J by 0 bases, leaving 9 bases between them. This CDR3 contains 15 residues. Germline lookup yields CDR1 DFQATT and CDR2 SNEGSKA (reference sequence). CDR3 bases: TGCAGTGCTAGAGACAGGGTTAATAGCAATCAGCCCCAGCATTTT. Translating it yields CSARDRVNSNQPQHF.

V and J are TRBV20-1 and TRBJ2-7; 9 nucleotides line up with TRBD1. J lost 9 bases, V lost 3 bases, and 12 bases had no gene match. The germline V gene encodes CDR1 DFQATT and CDR2 SNEGSKA (reference sequence). There are 14 residues in the CDR3. The CDR3 nucleotides read TGCAGTGCTAGTGTACCGGGACAGGGCGCCGGGCAGTACTTC. Amino acids: CSASVPGQGAGQYF.

The gene calls are TRBV5-1 and TRBJ1-1; no definite D call. Germline V gives CDR1 SGHRS, CDR2 YFSETQ. The ends were cut back, 4 bases at V and 1 base at J, with 11 bases in the middle. The CDR3 loop spans 14 amino acids. CDR3 nucleotides: TGCGCCAGCAGCAAAGAGACACCGAACACTGAAGCTTTCTTT. The encoded protein is CASSKETPNTEAFF.

The J gene is TRBJ2-5, the V gene TRBV5-8; 9 nucleotides line up with TRBD2. The V gene's germline CDR1 is SGHTS and CDR2 YDEGEE. This CDR3 has 15 residues. V lost 4 bases, J lost 5 bases, and 9 bases stayed unmatched. DNA of the CDR3: TGTGCCAGCAGCGCGGGACTAGCCGGGTCGGAGACCCAGTACTTC. Its translation: CASSAGLAGSETQYF.

This clonotype has just a few counts. The chain couples TRBV6-1 to TRBJ2-7; a weak D match, TRBD2 (6 bases). V shed 10 bases and J shed 6 bases, with 25 bases lying between them. The germline gives CDR1 MNHNS, CDR2 SASEGT. This CDR3 is built from 15 residues. In nucleotides, the CDR3 is TGTGCCACGCAGCTGGAGGGGTGGCGACTCGGCGAGCAGTACTTC. The encoded protein is CATQLEGWRLGEQYF.

This rearrangement joins TRBV9 to TRBJ2-7, with 9 bases aligning to TRBD1. V was clipped by 0 bases and J by 5 bases; unmatched bases: 6. CDR3 size: 15 residues. CDR1 and CDR2 (germline): SGDLS, YYNGEE. The CDR3 sequence is CASSVGGQGSNEQYF. The CDR3 region has the DNA TGTGCCAGCAGCGTAGGTGGACAGGGGTCTAACGAGCAGTACTTC.

The chain has TRBV19 and TRBJ2-5; no clear D gene. The CDR3 is 12 amino acids. Trimming shortened V by 10 bases and J by 4 bases, and 13 bases separated the two germline ends. Germline V gene data show CDR1 as LNHDA and CDR2 as SQIVND (reference sequence). The chain's CDR3 is CATSSPGETQYF. The DNA of the CDR3 is TGTGCCACGTCCAGTCCGGGAGAGACCCAGTACTTC.

This clonotype has only a few counts. This chain connects TRBV2 to TRBJ1-3; TRBD1 agrees at 7 bases. The CDR3 is 12 residues long. CDR1 and CDR2 from the germline V gene are SNHLY and FYNNEI. Losses at the gene ends were 10 bases for V and 7 bases for J; bases not matched to a gene: 7. In DNA, the CDR3 is TGTGCCACAAGGGGGCAAGGGAACACCATATATTTT. Its translation is CATRGQGNTIYF.

This clonotype was observed a few times. The chain couples TRBV20-1 to TRBJ2-5, with D unclear. The germline V and J ends were trimmed by 5 bases and 3 bases, with 4 bases remaining between them. The CDR3 length is 10 residues. Germline-derived CDR1 and CDR2 are DFQATT and SNEGSKA (reference sequence). This CDR3 reads CSAVKETQYF. CDR3 in DNA: TGCAGTGCTGTAAAAGAGACCCAGTACTTC.

The V gene is TRBV7-2, the J gene TRBJ2-2, with D hard to call. The CDR3 is 11 residues long. Trimming removed 5 bases at V and 6 bases at J, with 4 bases between. The germline gives CDR1 SGHTA, CDR2 FQGNSA. CDR3 DNA: TGTGCCAGCAGCCCATCCGGGGAGCTGTTTTTT. This codes for CASSPSGELFF.

This clonotype was seen only a few times. J is TRBJ2-5 and V is TRBV11-3, with D perhaps matching TRBD1 or TRBD2 (5 bases each). The germline V and J ends were trimmed by 0 bases and 0 bases, with 14 bases remaining between them. CDR3 length: 17 residues. CDR1 is SGHNT, CDR2 YENEEA, per germline. CDR3: CASSLDLGPKYQETQYF. The CDR3 DNA reads as TGTGCCAGCAGCTTAGATCTGGGACCGAAGTACCAAGAGACCCAGTACTTC.

V and J are TRBV6-1 and TRBJ2-4; 10 bases line up with TRBD2. Germline V CDR1 and CDR2: MNHNS, SASEGT. The length of the CDR3 is 17 residues. The V and J ends lost 5 bases and 0 bases, in that order; junction bases with no gene match: 7. The chain's CDR3 is CASSPQRGGGAKNIQYF. CDR3 DNA: TGTGCCAGCAGTCCCCAGCGGGGGGGAGGAGCCAAAAACATTCAGTACTTC.

This rearrangement joins TRBV6-1 to TRBJ2-3; the D gene is possibly TRBD1 (7 bases). V was trimmed by 7 bases and J by 0 bases, leaving 26 bases between them. This CDR3 has 19 amino acids. Germline V CDR1 and CDR2: MNHNS, SASEGT. CDR3 sequence: CASIKRGGQGGLSTDTQYF. The CDR3 coding sequence is TGTGCCAGCATAAAACGGGGCGGGCAGGGGGGATTGAGCACAGATACGCAGTATTTT.

This clonotype is medium-sized in the sample. The chain carries TRBV20-1 and TRBJ1-2; no clear D. Germline assignment: CDR1 DFQATT and CDR2 SNEGSKA (reference sequence). The CDR3 has 14 residues. Trimming took off 0 bases at V and 2 bases at J, with 10 bases between the two ends. Here the CDR3 reads CSARDMVANYGYTF. In DNA, the CDR3 is TGCAGTGCTAGAGATATGGTAGCAAACTATGGCTACACCTTC.

There are a few counts of this clonotype. V gene TRBV19 combines with J gene TRBJ1-2; tentatively, D is TRBD1 (6 bases). The CDR3 sequence is 13 residues long. Trimming shortened V by 4 bases and J by 7 bases, and 13 bases separated the two germline ends. Germline V gives CDR1 LNHDA, CDR2 SQIVND (reference sequence). CDR3 sequence reads: CASSTREGVGYTF. CDR3 nucleotides: TGTGCCAGTAGTACCCGGGAGGGGGTTGGCTACACCTTC.

This clonotype was counted only a few times. This rearrangement joins TRBV25-1 to TRBJ1-2; 7 bases align to TRBD1. Germline assignment: CDR1 MGHDK and CDR2 SYGVNS. This CDR3 has 19 amino acids. The V and J ends lost 1 base and 3 bases, in that order; junction bases with no gene match: 17. CDR3 loop: CASSESIGGGQQTHYGYTF. CDR3 DNA: TGTGCCAGCAGTGAATCCATAGGGGGGGGACAGCAAACCCACTATGGCTACACCTTC.

This clonotype has more than one count but fewer than ten. The chain recombines TRBV6-1 with TRBJ1-4, with D hard to call. Germline assignment: CDR1 MNHNS and CDR2 SASEGT. The ends were cut back, 6 bases at V and 6 bases at J, with 11 bases in the middle. The CDR3 extends over 13 amino acids. CDR3 protein: CASSGRIYEKLFF. The DNA for the CDR3 is TGTGCCAGCAGCGGCAGGATTTATGAAAAACTGTTTTTT.

This clonotype occurred once. The chain has TRBV27 and TRBJ2-6; 8 bases line up with TRBD1. Per the germline V gene, CDR1 is MNHEY and CDR2 is SMNVEV (reference sequence). This CDR3 is 16 amino acids long. J gave up 2 bases and V 5 bases, and 5 bases lay outside the gene matches. The chain's CDR3 is CASSQDRVPGANVLTF. The CDR3 bases are TGTGCCAGCAGTCAGGACAGGGTACCTGGGGCCAACGTCCTGACTTTC.

The V and J genes are TRBV6-1 and TRBJ1-1, with D possibly matching TRBD1 (6 bases). Trimming cost V 5 bases and J 3 bases, with 16 bases left between them. Germline V gene sequence: CDR1 MNHNS, CDR2 SASEGT. The CDR3 has 15 amino acids. The CDR3: CASSRGALGDTEAFF. CDR3 coding DNA: TGTGCCAGCAGTCGGGGGGCGCTTGGGGACACTGAAGCTTTCTTT.

This chain joins TRBV24-1 and TRBJ1-1, with D tentatively TRBD1 (5 bases). This CDR3 spans 16 amino acids. Trimming cost V 9 bases and J 1 base, with 20 bases left between them. Looked up from germline, CDR1 is KGHDR and CDR2 is SFDVKD. Here the CDR3 DNA reads TGTGCCACCCGGGGGACGCAGGGTTCTGGGAACACTGAAGCTTTCTTT. Translating gives CATRGTQGSGNTEAFF.

This chain links TRBV11-2 with TRBJ2-7, with D hard to call. Germline values: CDR1 SGHAT, CDR2 FQNNGV. The CDR3 contains 12 residues. V was clipped by 4 bases and J by 11 bases, with 15 bases between them. CDR3 region: CASSSGVQEEYF. As DNA, the CDR3 is TGTGCCAGCAGCTCTGGGGTCCAAGAGGAGTACTTC. The full variable domain, in which reference TRBV11-2 and TRBJ2-7 provide the parts outside the CDR3, is EAGVAQSPRYKIIEKRQSVAFWCNPISGHATLYWYQQILGQGPKLLIQFQNNGVVDDSQLPKDRFSAERLKGVDSTLKIQPAKLEDSAVYLCASSSGVQEEYFGPGTRLTVT.

J is TRBJ1-3 and V is TRBV7-2; D not certain. The V end was cut by 4 bases, the J end by 1 base, with 14 bases between. The CDR3 covers 16 residues. CDR1 is SGHTA and CDR2 is FQGNSA in the germline V gene. The CDR3 loop reads CASSSVPPGSGNTIYF. In DNA form, the CDR3 reads TGTGCCAGCAGCTCGGTCCCGCCGGGGTCTGGAAACACCATATATTTT. The full variable domain, with the rest looked up from reference TRBV7-2 and TRBJ1-3, is GAGVSQSPSNKVTEKGKDVELRCDPISGHTALYWYRQSLGQGLEFLIYFQGNSAPDKSGLPSDRFSAERTGGSVSTLTIQRTQQEDSAVYLCASSSVPPGSGNTIYFGEGSWLTVV.

The rearrangement links TRBV21-1 to TRBJ1-5; the tabulated D call, TRBD1, remains unverified against the DNA. TRBV21-1 is given as a pseudogene. The CDR3 loop spans 18 amino acids. Here the CDR3 reads CASSNYIEDRRGNQPQHF. In DNA form, the CDR3 reads TGTGCCAGCAGCAACTATATAGAAGACCGGAGGGGGAATCAGCCCCAGCATTTT.

The chain links TRBV12-3 or TRBV12-4 to TRBJ1-4; a weak D match, TRBD1 (5 bases). CDR3 length: 15 residues. V was shortened by 6 bases and J by 2 bases, with 13 bases between the two germline ends. The CDR3 nucleotides are TGTGCCAGCAGCTACGACAGAAGCACTAATGAAAAACTGTTTTTT. Its protein product is CASSYDRSTNEKLFF.

The chain uses TRBV6-1 and TRBJ1-5; D is perhaps TRBD1 (6 bases). Per germline, CDR1 MNHNS and CDR2 SASEGT. The CDR3 extends over 15 amino acids. Trimming removed 6 bases at V and 1 base at J, with 13 bases between. CDR3 in amino acids: CASSQTTGSNQPQHF. For the CDR3, the DNA is TGTGCCAGCAGCCAAACGACAGGCAGCAATCAGCCCCAGCATTTT.